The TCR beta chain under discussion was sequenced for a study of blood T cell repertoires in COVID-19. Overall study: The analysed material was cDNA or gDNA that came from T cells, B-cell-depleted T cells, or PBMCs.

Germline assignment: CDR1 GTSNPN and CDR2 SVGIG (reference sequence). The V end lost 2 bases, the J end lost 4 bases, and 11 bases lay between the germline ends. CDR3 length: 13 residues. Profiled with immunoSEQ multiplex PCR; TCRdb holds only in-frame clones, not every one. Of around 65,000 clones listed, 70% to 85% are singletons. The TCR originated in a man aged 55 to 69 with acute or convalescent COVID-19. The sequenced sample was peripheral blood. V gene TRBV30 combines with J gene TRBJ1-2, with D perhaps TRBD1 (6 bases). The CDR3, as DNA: TGTGCCTGGAGTCCCGGACAGATCTATGGCTACACCTTC. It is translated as CAWSPGQIYGYTF.